The 2 T cell receptor beta chains given below trace back to one sample, sequenced in a study of blood T cells in healthy people across ages. It was with a sample-barcoded 5' primer and a J-beta primer mix that a second PCR of roughly 7 to 12 cycles was run. TCRdb used MiXCR to reprocess the 5' RACE reads, holding one entry per CDR3 protein. Here the sample spans roughly 1.4 million distinct CDR3 sequences, almost 60% being singletons. The sequenced sample consisted of blood. Receptor source: a man aged 18 to 30 in good health.

The chain carries TRBV20-1 and TRBJ2-3; D is unresolved. The germline V gene encodes CDR1 DFQATT and CDR2 SNEGSKA (reference sequence). The CDR3 has 14 amino acids. V lost 0 bases and J 3 bases, leaving 10 bases between the germline ends. The DNA of the CDR3 is TGCAGTGCTAGAGATGCCGTCAAAACAGATACGCAGTATTTT. This codes for CSARDAVKTDTQYF.

This clonotype appeared many times. The chain links TRBV20-1 to TRBJ2-1; D is perhaps TRBD1 (5 bases). Germline CDR1 reads DFQATT; CDR2 reads SNEGSKA (reference sequence). Trimming took off 0 bases at V and 0 bases at J, with 12 bases between the two ends. The CDR3 is 16 residues long. For the CDR3, the DNA is TGCAGTGCTAGAGATCAGGCAGGGCCCTCCTACAATGAGCAGTTCTTC. It specifies CSARDQAGPSYNEQFF.